A selection of T cell receptor beta chains follows, all from one sample in a study of technical replicates of blood from four donors. Profiled with immunoSEQ multiplex PCR; TCRdb holds only in-frame clones, not every one. The data show 80,000 or so clones, 96% seen once. The specimen sequenced was T cells isolated from PBMCs. The receptors were gathered from a human donor in good health. Both conserved end residues are part of each CDR3. D genes are given only for firm matches. Clone size appears in some rows only: once, few, many, or a class for an expanded clone.

d_call: -
clone_size: -
j_call: TRBJ2-7
v_call: TRBV27
cdr3_nt: TGTGCCAGCAGTCAAGGGGGTTACGAGCAGTACTTC
cdr3_aa: CASSQGGYEQYF

d_call: -
clone_size: -
j_call: TRBJ1-6
v_call: TRBV30
cdr3_nt: TGTGCCTGGGGTCGGGTGAGCTCACCCCTCCACTTT
cdr3_aa: CAWGRVSSPLHF

d_call: -
clone_size: -
j_call: TRBJ1-1
v_call: TRBV7-9
cdr3_nt: TGTGCCAGCAGCTCCACAGGGCCCATGAACACTGAAGCTTTCTTT
cdr3_aa: CASSSTGPMNTEAFF

d_call: TRBD1
clone_size: -
j_call: TRBJ1-2
v_call: TRBV5-5
cdr3_nt: TGTGCCAGCAGCTTGGACAGGGGGTCTAACTATGGCTACACCTTC
cdr3_aa: CASSLDRGSNYGYTF

d_call: -
clone_size: -
j_call: TRBJ1-1
v_call: TRBV28
cdr3_nt: TGTGCCAGCAGTTTTAGGGAGTCCGCGAGGGACACTGAAGCTTTCTTT
cdr3_aa: CASSFRESARDTEAFF

d_call: TRBD1
clone_size: -
j_call: TRBJ1-3
v_call: TRBV5-5
cdr3_nt: TGTGCCAGCAGCTTGGGCCCCTCCCAGGGGGACCGTTTTGATTTT
cdr3_aa: CASSLGPSQGDRFDF

d_call: -
clone_size: -
j_call: TRBJ1-2
v_call: TRBV5-4
cdr3_nt: TGTGCCAGCAGCTTGACTGGCGACGTCGGGGTTGGCTACACCTTC
cdr3_aa: CASSLTGDVGVGYTF

d_call: -
clone_size: -
j_call: TRBJ2-2
v_call: TRBV4-1
cdr3_nt: TGCGCCAGCAGCCTCTATCACCGGACCGGGGAGCTGTTTTTT
cdr3_aa: CASSLYHRTGELFF

d_call: TRBD2
clone_size: -
j_call: TRBJ2-3
v_call: TRBV10-3
cdr3_nt: TGTGCCATCAGTGGGACTAGCGATAGCACAGATACGCAGTATTTT
cdr3_aa: CAISGTSDSTDTQYF

d_call: -
clone_size: -
j_call: TRBJ2-7
v_call: TRBV5-1
cdr3_nt: TGCGCCAGCAGCCCGCGACCGGGGATGGACGAGCAGTACTTC
cdr3_aa: CASSPRPGMDEQYF

d_call: -
clone_size: -
j_call: TRBJ2-7
v_call: TRBV5-8
cdr3_nt: TGTGCCAGCAGCCACGGAGTCGAGCAGTACTTC
cdr3_aa: CASSHGVEQYF

d_call: -
clone_size: once
j_call: TRBJ1-2
v_call: TRBV5-6
cdr3_nt: TGTGCCAGCAGCTTGGCTCTTGGAGGGTCACACTATGGCTACACCTTC
cdr3_aa: CASSLALGGSHYGYTF

d_call: -
clone_size: -
j_call: TRBJ1-2
v_call: TRBV7-8
cdr3_nt: TGTGCCAGCAGCCTCGGACTCGAACCGGACTATGGCTACACCTTC
cdr3_aa: CASSLGLEPDYGYTF

d_call: -
clone_size: -
j_call: TRBJ2-7
v_call: TRBV27
cdr3_nt: TGTGCCAGCAGTACTTCCAGGGGTCGTTCCTACGAGCAGTACTTC
cdr3_aa: CASSTSRGRSYEQYF

d_call: TRBD2
clone_size: -
j_call: TRBJ2-1
v_call: TRBV30
cdr3_nt: TGTGCCTGGACGGGACTAGCTATTGAGCAGTTCTTC
cdr3_aa: CAWTGLAIEQFF

d_call: -
clone_size: -
j_call: TRBJ2-5
v_call: TRBV18
cdr3_nt: TGTGCCAGCTCACCCAACCAGGCCCAGTACTTC
cdr3_aa: CASSPNQAQYF

d_call: -
clone_size: -
j_call: TRBJ1-5
v_call: TRBV6-1
cdr3_nt: TGTGCCAGCAGTGAAGTGGAGGGGCCCTACGTCCCCCAGCCCCAGCATTTT
cdr3_aa: CASSEVEGPYVPQPQHF

d_call: TRBD2
clone_size: -
j_call: TRBJ2-1
v_call: TRBV29-1
cdr3_nt: TGCAGCGTATATAGCGGGAAGGGGGGCAATGAGCAGTTCTTC
cdr3_aa: CSVYSGKGGNEQFF

d_call: -
clone_size: once
j_call: TRBJ2-7
v_call: TRBV5-1
cdr3_nt: TGCGCCAGCAGCTTGGGACTTTCCCTATCCTACGAGCAGTACTTC
cdr3_aa: CASSLGLSLSYEQYF

d_call: TRBD1
clone_size: -
j_call: TRBJ2-1
v_call: TRBV29-1
cdr3_nt: TGCAGTGATCGGACAGGATACAATGAGCAGTTCTTC
cdr3_aa: CSDRTGYNEQFF

d_call: TRBD2
clone_size: -
j_call: TRBJ2-7
v_call: TRBV7-6
cdr3_nt: TGTGCCAGCAGCTGGACTAGCGGGAAGGACGAGCAGTACTTC
cdr3_aa: CASSWTSGKDEQYF

d_call: -
clone_size: -
j_call: TRBJ1-1
v_call: TRBV15
cdr3_nt: TGTGCCACCAGCAGAGTTCTAGCTTGGGGGAACACTGAAGCTTTCTTT
cdr3_aa: CATSRVLAWGNTEAFF

d_call: -
clone_size: -
j_call: TRBJ1-6
v_call: TRBV25-1
cdr3_nt: TGTGCCAGCAGTGATAGTTCACCCCTCCACTTT
cdr3_aa: CASSDSSPLHF

d_call: -
clone_size: -
j_call: TRBJ1-1
v_call: TRBV4-1
cdr3_nt: TGCGCCAGCAGCCAGGCGGCCGTAATGGGGAACACTGAAGCTTTCTTT
cdr3_aa: CASSQAAVMGNTEAFF